The 31 T cell receptor beta chains reported below all come from one sample, sequenced in a study of healthy donors' naive CD4 and CD8 T cells. Starting from 500 ng of total RNA, TCR libraries were made with linear amplification. MiXCR was run by TCRdb on the reads, yielding one entry per CDR3 protein. In the table there are approximately 180,000 distinct CDR3 sequences, 65% to 80% of which are singletons. Sample: naive CD4+ and CD8+ T cells sorted from blood, pooled from several donors. The receptors were gathered from a pool of human donors in good health; the sample pools cells from several healthy donors.

This rearrangement joins TRBV29-1 to TRBJ2-7, with D uncertain. The CDR3 contains 10 residues. Germline CDR1 and CDR2: SQVTM and ANQGSEA. V lost 7 bases and J lost 5, with 9 bases in between. CDR3 amino acids: CSALVNEQYF. The CDR3 bases are TGCAGCGCCTTAGTGAACGAGCAGTACTTC.

This clonotype was recorded a few times. The genes are TRBV5-1 and TRBJ2-5, with 7 bases fitting TRBD1. The CDR3 covers 17 residues. Germline CDR1 is SGHRS and CDR2 is YFSETQ. V trimming: 3 bases; J trimming: 2 bases; junction bases outside the gene matches: 13. The CDR3 DNA reads TGCGCCAGCAGCTGGCCGGTGGACAGGACTCCACAAGAGACCCAGTACTTC. Protein product: CASSWPVDRTPQETQYF.

The V and J genes are TRBV30 and TRBJ2-5, with TRBD2 matching over 12 bases. The germline V gene has CDR1 GTSNPN and CDR2 SVGIG (reference sequence). CDR3 length equals 15 residues. V trimming: 1 base; J trimming: 8 bases; junction bases outside the gene matches: 8. CDR3 in amino acids: CAWSGGTSGPGTQYF. CDR3 DNA: TGTGCCTGGAGTGGTGGGACTAGCGGGCCGGGAACCCAGTACTTC.

The chain links TRBV2 to TRBJ2-2, with a tentative D call TRBD1 (5 bases). The CDR3 has 13 amino acids. Germline CDR1 is SNHLY and CDR2 is FYNNEI. The V end lost 6 bases, the J end lost 5 bases, and 10 bases lay between the germline ends. The CDR3 reads CASRKGYTGELFF. The CDR3 nucleotides are TGTGCCAGCAGAAAGGGGTATACCGGGGAGCTGTTTTTT.

The chain has TRBV12-3 or TRBV12-4 and TRBJ1-5, with TRBD1 as a possible D gene (6 bases). This CDR3 is built from 18 residues. V was shortened by 4 bases and J by 6 bases, with 25 bases between the two germline ends. The chain's CDR3 is CASSSKGQWFEGAQPQHF. The CDR3 DNA sequence: TGTGCCAGCAGTTCTAAAGGACAGTGGTTCGAGGGCGCTCAGCCCCAGCATTTT.

V gene TRBV4-1 combines with J gene TRBJ2-1; D uncertain. V was cut by 1 base and J by 6 bases, with 7 bases left in between. Looked up from germline, CDR1 is MGHRA and CDR2 is YSYEKL. There are 13 residues in the CDR3. CDR3 loop: CASSQVRLNEQFF. As DNA, the CDR3 is TGCGCCAGCAGCCAAGTCCGGCTCAATGAGCAGTTCTTC.

V gene TRBV29-1 combines with J gene TRBJ1-1; D perhaps matches TRBD1 (6 bases). This CDR3 has 14 amino acids. In germline, CDR1 is SQVTM, CDR2 ANQGSEA. With 4 bases removed from V and 1 base from J, the gap between germline ends came to 13 bases. The CDR3 loop is CSVALLTGNTEAFF. For the CDR3, the DNA is TGCAGCGTTGCACTCCTGACAGGGAACACTGAAGCTTTCTTT. Using reference TRBV29-1 and TRBJ1-1 for the parts outside the CDR3, the full variable domain is SAVISQKPSRDICQRGTSLTIQCQVDSQVTMMFWYRQQPGQSLTLIATANQGSEATYESGFVIDKFPISRPNLTFSTLTVSNMSPEDSSIYLCSVALLTGNTEAFFGQGTRLTVV.

The rearrangement links TRBV11-1 to TRBJ2-3; 15 nucleotides match TRBD2. Germline loops: CDR1 SGHAT, CDR2 FQDESV (reference sequence). The CDR3 extends over 18 amino acids. J gave up 6 bases and V 5 bases, and 12 bases lay outside the gene matches. CDR3: CASSTKFGLAGGPDTQYF. The CDR3 DNA follows: TGTGCCAGCAGCACAAAATTCGGACTAGCGGGAGGGCCGGATACGCAGTATTTT.

A remark on this clonotype: Likely a read error: the CDR3 ends without its conserved phenylalanine or tryptophan. The chain combines TRBV20-1 with TRBJ2-1, with D maybe TRBD2 (6 bases). Germline V gives CDR1 DFQATT, CDR2 SNEGSKA (reference sequence). This CDR3 contains 15 residues. V gave up 0 bases and J gave up 6 bases, with 15 bases separating them. The DNA of the CDR3 is TGCAGTGCTAGAGATATTCTAGCGAGCTGCAATGAGCAGTTCCTC. Encoded protein: CSARDILASCNEQFL.

This clonotype came up once. The V call is TRBV6-6, the J call TRBJ2-2; 7 nucleotides align to TRBD2. This CDR3 is built from 15 residues. The V and J ends lost 9 bases and 5 bases, in that order; junction bases with no gene match: 12. Germline V lookup: CDR1 MNHNY, CDR2 SVGAGI (reference sequence). CDR3: CASVFRGSYTGELFF. The CDR3 DNA reads as TGTGCCAGTGTCTTTCGCGGGAGCTATACCGGGGAGCTGTTTTTT.

The chain carries TRBV18 and TRBJ2-7; 10 nucleotides align to TRBD1. Losses at the gene ends were 3 bases for V and 5 bases for J; bases not matched to a gene: 4. Per the germline V gene, CDR1 is KGHSH and CDR2 is LQKENI. The CDR3 has 14 amino acids. CDR3 in DNA: TGTGCCAGCTCACCTCTGGGACAGGGGAACGAGCAGTACGTC. Translation gives CASSPLGQGNEQYV.

The chain employs TRBV20-1 and TRBJ1-5; possible D gene TRBD1, 5 bases. Germline CDR1 is DFQATT and CDR2 is SNEGSKA (reference sequence). V was trimmed by 1 base and J by 0 bases, leaving 10 bases between them. The CDR3 spans 15 residues. CDR3 coding DNA: TGCAGTGCTAGAGGGGGGTTATATAGCAATCAGCCCCAGCATTTT. Its translation: CSARGGLYSNQPQHF.

The chain links TRBV6-5 to TRBJ2-3; D perhaps matches TRBD2 (5 bases). CDR3 length equals 16 residues. V was pared by 6 bases and J by 3 bases, with 19 bases between. Germline V gene sequence: CDR1 MNHEY, CDR2 SVGAGI. CDR3 loop: CASRDRAASSTDTQYF. The CDR3 bases are TGTGCCAGCAGGGACCGAGCGGCATCAAGTACAGATACGCAGTATTTT.

This sequence joins TRBV12-3 or TRBV12-4 and TRBJ1-5; D not certain. V was shortened by 1 base and J by 5 bases, with 9 bases between the two germline ends. This CDR3 comprises 14 residues. The CDR3 bases are TGTGCCAGCAGTTTAGGGCAGAGCTATCAGCCCCAGCATTTT. Protein: CASSLGQSYQPQHF.

In this sample, this clonotype turned up a few times. The V gene is TRBV5-1, the J gene TRBJ1-6, with TRBD1 matching over 9 bases. The CDR3 covers 15 residues. V lost 0 bases, J lost 7 bases, and 2 bases stayed unmatched. Germline CDR1 reads SGHRS; CDR2 reads YFSETQ. In DNA, the CDR3 is TGCGCCAGCAGCTTGGGGGGACAGGGCAATTCACCCCTCCACTTT. This codes for CASSLGGQGNSPLHF.

The chain combines TRBV29-1 with TRBJ1-1; D is unresolved. V was trimmed by 6 bases and J by 0 bases, leaving 20 bases between them. Germline V gives CDR1 SQVTM, CDR2 ANQGSEA. The CDR3 consists of 16 residues. The CDR3 coding sequence is TGCAGCGTACGTAACGAGGGCCCCTTGATGAACACTGAAGCTTTCTTT. Protein sequence: CSVRNEGPLMNTEAFF.

The chain carries TRBV6-5 and TRBJ2-7, with a tentative D call TRBD2 (5 bases). Germline CDR1 and CDR2: MNHEY and SVGAGI. The length of the CDR3 is 15 residues. The V end was cut by 2 bases, the J end by 3 bases, with 14 bases between. The CDR3 here is CASSYERAVYYEQYF. Written as DNA, the CDR3 is TGTGCCAGCAGTTACGAGCGAGCGGTGTACTACGAGCAGTACTTC.

The CDR3 loop is CSVTGYYGYTF. The CDR3 bases are TGCAGCGTGACAGGGTACTATGGCTACACCTTC. V gene TRBV29-1 combines with J gene TRBJ1-2, with 7 bases identical to TRBD1. Germline-derived CDR1 and CDR2 are SQVTM and ANQGSEA. V shed 6 bases, J shed 3 bases, and the junction held 1 base outside the gene matches. The length of the CDR3 is 11 residues. The full variable domain, in which reference TRBV29-1 and TRBJ1-2 provide the parts outside the CDR3, is SAVISQKPSRDICQRGTSLTIQCQVDSQVTMMFWYRQQPGQSLTLIATANQGSEATYESGFVIDKFPISRPNLTFSTLTVSNMSPEDSSIYLCSVTGYYGYTFGSGTRLTVV.

The chain is built from TRBV18 and TRBJ2-1; the match to TRBD2 covers 10 bases. The CDR3 has 15 amino acids. Germline lookup yields CDR1 KGHSH and CDR2 LQKENI. Trimming cost V 11 bases and J 5 bases; bases outside gene matches: 12. The CDR3 is CACVGTSVVHNEQFF. For the CDR3, the DNA is TGTGCCTGCGTAGGGACTAGCGTCGTCCACAATGAGCAGTTCTTC.

As concerns this clonotype: At one end, the junction sequence differs from germline, possibly due to a read error. The chain uses TRBV24-1 and TRBJ2-3, with D maybe TRBD2 (5 bases). The germline V gene has CDR1 KGHDR and CDR2 SFDVKD. This CDR3 contains 13 residues. CDR3 region: CATGDGDTDTQYF. CDR3 in DNA: TGTGCCACCGGTGACGGGGACACAGATACGCAGTATTTT.

The gene calls are TRBV19 and TRBJ1-2; no clear D. The CDR3 contains 13 residues. Germline values: CDR1 LNHDA, CDR2 SQIVND (reference sequence). Trimming left V 8 bases short and J 0 bases short, with 10 bases between. The CDR3 coding sequence is TGTGCCAGTGGCCGGGGAGCTAACTATGGCTACACCTTC. This translates into CASGRGANYGYTF.

The CDR3 nucleotides are TGCAGCGTTGTCGGGACACAGGGGTCGGGCACTGAAGCTTTCTTT. Amino acids: CSVVGTQGSGTEAFF. The V call is TRBV29-1, the J call TRBJ1-1, with 7 positions matching TRBD1. V trimming: 4 bases; J trimming: 4 bases; junction bases outside the gene matches: 12. Germline CDR1 and CDR2: SQVTM and ANQGSEA. The length of the CDR3 is 15 residues.

This clonotype was seen a few times. The rearrangement links TRBV4-2 to TRBJ1-2; maybe TRBD1 (5 bases). There are 15 residues in the CDR3. Germline loops: CDR1 LGHNA, CDR2 YNFKEQ. Trimming removed 1 base at V and 2 bases at J, with 11 bases between. CDR3 DNA sequence: TGTGCCAGCAGCCAAGCTGCAGGGAGCAACTATGGCTACACCTTC. It translates to CASSQAAGSNYGYTF.

The chain links TRBV4-2 to TRBJ2-3; TRBD1 matches 8 bases. Germline V lookup: CDR1 LGHNA, CDR2 YNFKEQ. The V segment lost 3 bases and the J segment 2 bases; nucleotides outside the gene matches: 7. This CDR3 contains 16 residues. The CDR3 loop is CASSQAGQASTDTQYF. CDR3 in DNA: TGTGCCAGCAGCCAGGCGGGACAGGCATCCACAGATACGCAGTATTTT.

This clonotype has just a few counts. The chain couples TRBV6-5 to TRBJ1-3; D remains unclear. The ends were cut back, 4 bases at V and 6 bases at J, with 16 bases in the middle. This CDR3 has 15 residues. Germline CDR1 reads MNHEY; CDR2 reads SVGAGI. CDR3: CASSFREGTSNTIYF. The CDR3 nucleotides read TGTGCCAGCAGTTTCCGGGAGGGAACCTCAAACACCATATATTTT.

The chain carries TRBV20-1 and TRBJ2-4; 11 bases are a match to TRBD1. CDR1 is DFQATT and CDR2 is SNEGSKA in the germline V gene (reference sequence). With V trimmed by 1 base and J by 15 bases, 5 bases remained unmatched. The CDR3 totals 12 residues. In nucleotides, the CDR3 is TGCAGTGCTAGAGCGGGGACAGGGGGTCGGTACTTC. It codes for CSARAGTGGRYF.

This chain uses TRBV11-1 with TRBJ2-1, with TRBD2 as a possible D gene (5 bases). The CDR3 totals 17 residues. V was shortened by 1 base and J by 0 bases, with 13 bases between the two germline ends. Per germline, CDR1 SGHAT and CDR2 FQDESV (reference sequence). DNA of the CDR3: TGTGCCAGCAGCTTAGGGACGGACTTCAGCTCCTACAATGAGCAGTTCTTC. Translating gives CASSLGTDFSSYNEQFF.

The V call is TRBV19, the J call TRBJ2-7; 8 positions agree with TRBD2. The CDR3 loop spans 15 amino acids. CDR1 LNHDA and CDR2 SQIVND come from the germline V gene (reference sequence). Trimming at V came to 8 bases and at J to 1 base, leaving 10 bases not matched to a gene. CDR3 coding DNA: TGTGCCAGTGGCTCTGGCGCGGGAGGATCCTACGAGCAGTACTTC. Translating gives CASGSGAGGSYEQYF.

The V call is TRBV29-1, the J call TRBJ2-7; no definite D call. The germline V gene has CDR1 SQVTM and CDR2 ANQGSEA. V lost 4 bases, J lost 1 base, and 17 bases lay in between. The CDR3 consists of 15 residues. CDR3: CSVAPTEPRSYEQYF. The CDR3 DNA follows: TGCAGCGTTGCTCCGACTGAGCCCAGGTCCTACGAGCAGTACTTC.

The chain uses TRBV12-3 or TRBV12-4 and TRBJ2-5; 11 bases are a match to TRBD2. The CDR3 contains 16 residues. V lost 7 bases, J lost 0 bases, and 7 bases stayed unmatched. The DNA of the CDR3 is TGTGCCAGCACCCTGGGACTAGCGGACTACCAAGAGACCCAGTACTTC. It specifies CASTLGLADYQETQYF.

The chain couples TRBV29-1 to TRBJ2-1; D call uncertain. Germline loops: CDR1 SQVTM, CDR2 ANQGSEA. This CDR3 is built from 12 residues. V was clipped by 3 bases and J by 7 bases, with 10 bases between them. This CDR3 reads CSVDRTGNEQFF. The CDR3 DNA follows: TGCAGCGTTGATCGGACCGGGAATGAGCAGTTCTTC.